Following are 21 T cell receptor beta chains from one sample sequenced in a study of beta chain features in type 1 diabetes. General study points: Within each of all four CD4+ subsets, Type 1 diabetes patients had TCRB CDR3s that were moderately but significantly shorter.

Sequencing targeted expressed TCRB transcripts, as all isolated RNA had been reverse transcribed. The data were produced by immunoSEQ multiplex PCR, yet TCRdb's version contains in-frame clones alone and is incomplete. The profile shows about 650,000 clones, around 11% of them singletons. The antigens for these receptors are not known. Input material: naive CD4+ T cells from blood. Receptors were obtained from a young man with type 1 diabetes.

This clone was recorded a few times. The chain recombines TRBV5-1 with TRBJ2-7; no definite D call. Trimming took off 3 bases at V and 0 bases at J, with 4 bases between the two ends. This CDR3 contains 12 residues. CDR1 SGHRS and CDR2 YFSETQ come from the germline V gene. The CDR3 DNA reads TGCGCCAGCAGCTCCCGCTCCTACGAGCAGTACTTC. This translates into CASSSRSYEQYF.

This clone was found a few times. The chain joins TRBV7-2 to TRBJ2-3; TRBD1 or TRBD2 may be the D gene (5 bases each). The CDR3 totals 15 residues. Germline V gene data show CDR1 as SGHTA and CDR2 as FQGNSA. With 4 bases removed from V and 3 bases from J, the gap between germline ends came to 14 bases. As DNA, the CDR3 is TGTGCCAGCAGCTGGGGGACGGTTACTACAGATACGCAGTATTTT. Its protein is CASSWGTVTTDTQYF.

The chain has TRBV10-3 and TRBJ2-2, with 10 bases fitting TRBD2. The V segment lost 8 bases and the J segment 6 bases; nucleotides outside the gene matches: 6. Germline V CDR1 and CDR2: ENHRY, SYGVKD. This CDR3 region has 14 residues. For the CDR3, the DNA is TGTGCCATCGCTCCTAGCGGGGGTCCCGGGGAGCTGTTTTTT. Residues: CAIAPSGGPGELFF.

This chain joins TRBV5-6 and TRBJ2-3; D not resolved. The CDR3 loop spans 15 amino acids. From germline, CDR1 is SGHDT and CDR2 YYEEEE. V dropped 5 bases and J dropped 3 bases, with 16 bases sitting between them. The CDR3 nucleotides are TGTGCCAGCAGTCCTCGGGTCTTCGGGACAGATACGCAGTATTTT. Translated: CASSPRVFGTDTQYF.

This chain links TRBV27 with TRBJ1-2, with no clear D. V gave up 3 bases and J gave up 0 bases, with 8 bases separating them. Germline-derived CDR1 and CDR2 are MNHEY and SMNVEV (reference sequence). The CDR3 runs to 14 residues. CDR3 bases: TGTGCCAGCAGTTTTGCGGCACCTAACTATGGCTACACCTTC. Translating it yields CASSFAAPNYGYTF.

The table lists this clone with a few counts. The V and J genes are TRBV18 and TRBJ2-1; D gene uncertain. The V end was cut by 5 bases, the J end by 7 bases, with 12 bases between. Germline CDR1 is KGHSH and CDR2 is LQKENI. The CDR3 length is 13 residues. CDR3 amino acids: CASSVDLQNEQFF. The CDR3 DNA follows: TGTGCCAGCTCAGTGGACCTTCAAAATGAGCAGTTCTTC.

This clone has more than one count but fewer than ten. CDR3 nucleotide sequence: TGTGCCAGCAGCGTAGATGAGGGACTGGGCCAAGAGACCCAGTACTTC. Translating it yields CASSVDEGLGQETQYF. The gene calls are TRBV9 and TRBJ2-5; weak D call: TRBD2 (6 bases). The germline V gene has CDR1 SGDLS and CDR2 YYNGEE. This CDR3 region has 16 residues. The V end was cut by 0 bases, the J end by 1 base, with 13 bases between.

This rearrangement joins TRBV18 to TRBJ1-2, with D possibly matching TRBD1 (5 bases). Trimming shortened V by 3 bases and J by 3 bases, and 17 bases separated the two germline ends. CDR3 length equals 16 residues. Germline assignment: CDR1 KGHSH and CDR2 LQKENI. The CDR3 loop is CASSPRAIRRDYGYTF. DNA for the CDR3: TGTGCCAGCTCACCGAGGGCCATCCGCAGGGACTATGGCTACACCTTC.

The V gene is TRBV30, the J gene TRBJ1-2; D call uncertain. The CDR3 has 13 amino acids. Deletions cut 0 bases from V and 2 bases from J, with 7 bases between. CDR1 and CDR2 from the germline V gene are GTSNPN and SVGIG (reference sequence). The CDR3 DNA reads TGTGCCTGGAGTGTGACAAGGAACTATGGCTACACCTTC. This gives the protein CAWSVTRNYGYTF.

This clone was counted a single time. The genes are TRBV6-6 and TRBJ2-7; D ambiguous. Germline loops: CDR1 MNHNY, CDR2 SVGAGI (reference sequence). With 2 bases removed from V and 2 bases from J, the gap between germline ends came to 10 bases. The CDR3 contains 14 residues. CDR3 DNA: TGTGCCAGCAGTTACCGGCAGACCCCCTACGAGCAGTACTTC. It specifies CASSYRQTPYEQYF.

This clone was picked up a small number of times. The chain couples TRBV5-1 to TRBJ1-1; D is possibly TRBD1 (5 bases). Germline V gives CDR1 SGHRS, CDR2 YFSETQ. The V end lost 4 bases, the J end lost 0 bases, and 13 bases lay between the germline ends. The CDR3 is 15 residues long. For the CDR3, the DNA is TGCGCCAGCAGCCAACGTGCGGGGGTGAACACTGAAGCTTTCTTT. Its protein is CASSQRAGVNTEAFF. Based on the CDR3 plus reference TRBV5-1 and TRBJ1-1, the full variable domain is KAGVTQTPRYLIKTRGQQVTLSCSPISGHRSVSWYQQTPGQGLQFLFEYFSETQRNKGNFPGRFSGRQFSNSRSEMNVSTLELGDSALYLCASSQRAGVNTEAFFGQGTRLTVV.

This clone came up a few times. V usage is TRBV2 and J usage is TRBJ2-2, with D tentatively TRBD1 (5 bases). The V end lost 3 bases, the J end lost 4 bases, and 9 bases lay between the germline ends. Per the germline V gene, CDR1 is SNHLY and CDR2 is FYNNEI. CDR3 length: 14 amino acids. CDR3 nucleotides: TGTGCCAGCAGTGAGACAGCCTTCACCGGGGAGCTGTTTTTT. Its protein product is CASSETAFTGELFF.

The chain couples TRBV9 to TRBJ2-2; weak D call: TRBD2 (6 bases). V dropped 0 bases and J dropped 0 bases, with 9 bases sitting between them. The CDR3 has 16 amino acids. Germline values: CDR1 SGDLS, CDR2 YYNGEE. The CDR3 is CASSVVGTPNTGELFF. The CDR3 DNA follows: TGTGCCAGCAGCGTAGTCGGGACTCCGAACACCGGGGAGCTGTTTTTT.

This clone was counted only a few times. The chain couples TRBV14 to TRBJ2-5; tentatively, D is TRBD2 (6 bases). Per the germline V gene, CDR1 is SGHDN and CDR2 is FVKESK. V dropped 1 base and J dropped 4 bases, with 16 bases sitting between them. The CDR3 has 16 residues. The CDR3 sequence: CASSQVSRRDAETQYF. As DNA, the CDR3 is TGTGCCAGCAGCCAAGTGTCTAGGCGGGATGCAGAGACCCAGTACTTC. Based on the CDR3 plus reference TRBV14 and TRBJ2-5, the full variable domain is EAGVTQFPSHSVIEKGQTVTLRCDPISGHDNLYWYRRVMGKEIKFLLHFVKESKQDESGMPNNRFLAERTGGTYSTLKVQPAELEDSGVYFCASSQVSRRDAETQYFGPGTRLLVL.

The chain couples TRBV6-5 to TRBJ1-2; 7 bases are shared with TRBD1. CDR1 MNHEY and CDR2 SVGAGI come from the germline V gene. Trimming removed 0 bases from V and 5 bases from J; junction bases left unmatched: 9. This CDR3 has 16 amino acids. CDR3 sequence reads: CASSYSGGEQGYGYTF. The DNA for the CDR3 is TGTGCCAGCAGTTACTCAGGAGGGGAACAGGGGTATGGCTACACCTTC.

Only a few counts were recorded for this clone. CDR3 DNA: TGTGCTAGTGGTTTGGGGACAGTCTATGGCTACACCTTC. It translates to CASGLGTVYGYTF. The rearrangement joins TRBV12-5 to TRBJ1-2; D might be TRBD1 (6 bases). The V end was cut by 1 base, the J end by 4 bases, with 7 bases between. Germline V gene sequence: CDR1 LGHNT, CDR2 FRNRAP. The CDR3 length is 13 residues.

This clone occurred a few times. The rearrangement joins TRBV6-5 to TRBJ1-1, with TRBD1 as a possible D gene (5 bases). Trimming stripped 6 bases from V and 4 bases from J, with 12 bases between. CDR1 MNHEY and CDR2 SVGAGI come from the germline V gene. This CDR3 is built from 13 residues. This CDR3 is CASRKGAVTEAFF. CDR3 bases: TGTGCCAGCAGAAAAGGGGCCGTCACTGAAGCTTTCTTT.

The chain joins TRBV7-6 to TRBJ2-1; a possible D gene is TRBD2 (6 bases). From germline, CDR1 is SGHVS and CDR2 FNYEAQ. The CDR3 has 14 residues. V dropped 1 base and J dropped 10 bases, with 14 bases sitting between them. CDR3 in DNA: TGTGCCAGCAGCTTAGTCGGCGGGGCAGCGGAGCAGTTCTTC. Its protein is CASSLVGGAAEQFF.

This clone has more than one count but fewer than ten. The V gene is TRBV13, the J gene TRBJ1-6; D might be TRBD1 (5 bases). The germline CDR1 and CDR2 sequences are PRHDT and FYEKMQ (reference sequence). The CDR3 has 16 residues. Trimming removed 0 bases from V and 8 bases from J, with 14 bases in between. CDR3 nucleotide sequence: TGTGCCAGCAGCTTAGGCCGGGGCAGTTTTTATTCACCCCTCCACTTT. This codes for CASSLGRGSFYSPLHF.

This clone was seen a single time. This sequence joins TRBV10-3 and TRBJ2-7; 7 bases are shared with TRBD1. Germline CDR1 ENHRY, CDR2 SYGVKD. J gave up 7 bases and V 6 bases, and 12 bases lay outside the gene matches. The CDR3 covers 14 residues. In nucleotides, the CDR3 is TGTGCCATCAGGCCCACAGGGGTCGTGGCGGAGCAGTACTTC. Translation gives CAIRPTGVVAEQYF.

In regard to this clone: This clone may be a read error of a much larger clone one base away. The chain has TRBV7-2 and TRBJ2-5; D may be TRBD1 (6 bases). V was pared by 5 bases and J by 2 bases, with 9 bases between. Germline V gene sequence: CDR1 SGHTA, CDR2 FQGNSA. The CDR3 sequence is 13 residues long. The CDR3 nucleotides read TGTGCCAGCAGCCCCGGGACACAAGAGACCCAGTACTTC. Its protein is CASSPGTQETQYF.